This T cell receptor (beta chain) was recorded in a study of prognosis after radiotherapy for stage I lung cancer. On the study more broadly: Patients numbered about a dozen men and 6 women, aged roughly 53 to 90 with a median of approximately 74 years.

This clonotype was recorded at least ten times. Its antigen remains unidentified. Compared with germline, one end of the junction differs, possibly owing to a read error. Findings and limits, study-wide: Tumor specificity of the expanded TCR clones was not determined. Following stereotactic body radiation therapy, patients who went on to develop distant metastases had lower Shannon entropy. It was reported that patients with metastases and those without them differed in TRBV and TRBJ gene usage.

The CDR3 length is 15 residues. Germline V gives CDR1 SGHKS, CDR2 YYEKEE (reference sequence). TCR beta CDR3 was amplified from genomic DNA by two-round multiplex PCR. During first-round PCR, primers specific to each TRBV and TRBJ gene were used. TCRdb re-called the multiplex PCR reads through MiXCR, storing one row per CDR3 protein. The data hold 15,000 or so distinct CDR3 sequences, with roughly 28% observed a single time. The chain recombines TRBV5-5 with TRBJ2-7, with D possibly being TRBD1 (6 bases). The receptor comes from a donor older than 45 with non-small cell lung cancer. Sequencing used PBMCs, obtained before or after stereotactic body radiation therapy (not recorded which). Here the CDR3 DNA reads TGTGCCAGCAGCCCTGTTAGGGGGAGCTCCTACAAGCAGTACTTC. Protein: CASSPVRGSSYKQYF.